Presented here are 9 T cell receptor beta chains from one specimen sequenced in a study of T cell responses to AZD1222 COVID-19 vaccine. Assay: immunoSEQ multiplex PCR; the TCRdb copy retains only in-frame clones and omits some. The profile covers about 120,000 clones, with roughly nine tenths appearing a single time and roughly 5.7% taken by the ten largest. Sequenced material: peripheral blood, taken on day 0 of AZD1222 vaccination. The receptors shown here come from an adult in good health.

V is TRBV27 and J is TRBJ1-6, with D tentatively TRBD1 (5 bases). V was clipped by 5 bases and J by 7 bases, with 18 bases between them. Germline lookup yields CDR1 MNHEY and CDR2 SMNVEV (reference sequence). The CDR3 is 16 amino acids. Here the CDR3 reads CASSQTVSILNSPLHF. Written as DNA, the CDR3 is TGTGCCAGCAGTCAGACAGTTTCGATTCTCAATTCACCCCTCCACTTT.

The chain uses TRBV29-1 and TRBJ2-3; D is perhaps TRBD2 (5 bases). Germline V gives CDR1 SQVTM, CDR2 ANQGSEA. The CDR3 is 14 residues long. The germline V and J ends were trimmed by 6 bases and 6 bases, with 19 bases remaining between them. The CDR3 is CSVPASSLADTQYF. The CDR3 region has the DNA TGCAGCGTACCGGCTAGCTCTTTGGCTGATACGCAGTATTTT.

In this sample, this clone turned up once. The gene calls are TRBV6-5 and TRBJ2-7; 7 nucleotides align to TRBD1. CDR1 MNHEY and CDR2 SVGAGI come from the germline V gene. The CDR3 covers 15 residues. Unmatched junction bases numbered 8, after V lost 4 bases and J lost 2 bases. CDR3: CASSSWRQGAYEQYF. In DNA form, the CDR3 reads TGTGCCAGCAGTTCTTGGCGGCAGGGGGCCTACGAGCAGTACTTC.

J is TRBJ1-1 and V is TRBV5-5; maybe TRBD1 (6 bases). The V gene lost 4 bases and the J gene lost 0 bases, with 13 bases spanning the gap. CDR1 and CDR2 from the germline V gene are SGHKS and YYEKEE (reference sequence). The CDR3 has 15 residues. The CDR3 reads CASSPNWGLNTEAFF. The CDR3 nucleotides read TGTGCCAGCAGCCCAAATTGGGGGCTGAACACTGAAGCTTTCTTT.

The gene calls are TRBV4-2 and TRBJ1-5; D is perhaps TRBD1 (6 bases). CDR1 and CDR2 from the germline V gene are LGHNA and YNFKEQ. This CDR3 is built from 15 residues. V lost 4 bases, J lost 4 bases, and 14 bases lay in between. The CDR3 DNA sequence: TGTGCCAGCAGCCCCTCCAGCAGGGGAAATCAGCCCCAGCATTTT. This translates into CASSPSSRGNQPQHF.

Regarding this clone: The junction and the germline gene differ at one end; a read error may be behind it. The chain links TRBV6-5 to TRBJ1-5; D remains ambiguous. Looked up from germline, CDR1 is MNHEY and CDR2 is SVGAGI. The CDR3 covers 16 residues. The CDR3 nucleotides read TGTGCCAGCAGTTCCACTCCCGCGGGAGGCAACCAGCCCCAGCATTTT. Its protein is CASSSTPAGGNQPQHF.

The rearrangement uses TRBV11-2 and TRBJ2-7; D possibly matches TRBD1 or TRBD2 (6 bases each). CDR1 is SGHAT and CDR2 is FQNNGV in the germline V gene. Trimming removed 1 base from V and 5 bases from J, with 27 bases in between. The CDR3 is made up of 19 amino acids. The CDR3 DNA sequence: TGTGCCAGCAGCTTAGGCTCAGGGTTTGGCGGGACATTGGAACACGAGCAGTACTTC. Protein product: CASSLGSGFGGTLEHEQYF.

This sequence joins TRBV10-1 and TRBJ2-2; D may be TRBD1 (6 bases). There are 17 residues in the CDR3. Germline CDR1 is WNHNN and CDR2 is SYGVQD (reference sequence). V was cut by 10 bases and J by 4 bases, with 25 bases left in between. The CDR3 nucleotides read TGCGCCATCCCGACCGCCGGGACATCCACCAGCACCGGGGAGCTGTTTTTT. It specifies CAIPTAGTSTSTGELFF.

In DNA form, the CDR3 reads TGTGCCAGCAGCCCCAACTTACCGGGACAGGGGAGCAATGAGCAGTTCTTC. As protein: CASSPNLPGQGSNEQFF. The rearrangement uses TRBV3-1 (or the pseudogene TRBV3-2) and TRBJ2-1; 10 nucleotides agree with TRBD1. From germline, CDR1 is LGHDT and CDR2 YNNKEL (reference sequence). V shed 4 bases, J shed 6 bases, and the junction held 12 bases outside the gene matches. This CDR3 is built from 17 residues.